This T cell receptor (beta chain) was profiled in a study of Ad26.COV2.S vaccination and SARS-CoV-2 variants. Sequencing was performed with immunoSEQ multiplex PCR; in TCRdb, only in-frame clones are kept and a portion is missing. The sample lists around 450,000 clones; 89% were seen once. Treatment in this sample: roughly 19 received Ad26.COV2.S at low or high dose, single or two shots; 5 received placebo; per-sample allocation not given. Sampling happened 63 days after the first vaccine or placebo injection. The sample came from a Boston adult aged 18-55 years. CDR1 is LGHDT, CDR2 YNNKEL, per germline (reference sequence). V lost 0 bases and J 6 bases, leaving 16 bases between the germline ends. CDR3 length: 16 residues.

The receptor comes from a person aged 18 to 59 who received the Ad26.COV2.S COVID-19 vaccine or a placebo. V usage is TRBV3-1 (or the pseudogene TRBV3-2) and J usage is TRBJ2-3; no clear D. Sequencing was performed on peripheral blood, taken in a trial of Ad26.COV2.S vaccine versus placebo. CDR3 region: CASSQDFFLKGDTQYF. The CDR3 coding sequence is TGTGCCAGCAGCCAAGATTTTTTCCTCAAGGGCGATACGCAGTATTTT.